The next 19 T cell receptor beta chains were all read from a single sample in a study of PD-L1 blockade in urothelial cancer. Regarding time point: peripheral blood 6 weeks after treatment start. Here immunoSEQ multiplex PCR was the method, and the copy in TCRdb shows in-frame clones only, minus some. The sample carries about 43,000 clones, roughly four fifths recorded once. The sequenced sample was PBMCs, obtained around atezolizumab (anti-PD-L1) treatment. These receptor sequences come from a man aged 55 to 70 with urothelial cancer.

The rearrangement links TRBV28 to TRBJ2-3, with 10 bases aligning to TRBD1. Germline V gene lookup returns CDR1 MDHEN and CDR2 SYDVKM. This CDR3 has 13 amino acids. With V trimmed by 7 bases and J by 14 bases, 12 bases remained unmatched. For the CDR3, the DNA is TGTGCCAGCATCATTCCCGGGACAGGGGACACGTATTTT. Amino acids: CASIIPGTGDTYF.

The chain recombines TRBV7-3 with TRBJ1-2; TRBD1 might be the D (6 bases). Germline CDR1 reads SGHTA; CDR2 reads FQGTGA. Trimming pared 1 base from V and 3 bases from J, leaving 27 bases between. The CDR3 runs to 20 residues. CDR3 nucleotide sequence: TGTGCCAGCAGCTTAATGGCGTCCGGGACACCATTAAAAGGTGACTATGGCTACACCTTC. Its translation is CASSLMASGTPLKGDYGYTF.

This chain connects TRBV15 to TRBJ2-5; unclear D gene. The CDR3 consists of 15 residues. Trimming stripped 4 bases from V and 0 bases from J, with 12 bases between. The V gene's germline CDR1 is LNHNV and CDR2 YYDKDF (reference sequence). The CDR3 is CATSTKTENQETQYF. The CDR3 DNA reads as TGTGCCACCAGCACCAAGACTGAGAACCAAGAGACCCAGTACTTC.

The count of this clone is one. The chain uses TRBV25-1 and TRBJ1-1; unclear D gene. The V and J ends lost 5 bases and 1 base respectively, with 8 bases between them. This CDR3 has 13 amino acids. CDR1 MGHDK and CDR2 SYGVNS come from the germline V gene. This chain's CDR3 is CASSTWQNTEAFF. The CDR3 bases are TGTGCCAGCAGTACCTGGCAGAACACTGAAGCTTTCTTT.

The chain recombines TRBV2 with TRBJ2-5; 10 positions match TRBD1. This CDR3 region has 14 residues. Germline V gene data show CDR1 as SNHLY and CDR2 as FYNNEI. Losses at the gene ends were 6 bases for V and 5 bases for J; bases not matched to a gene: 6. The CDR3 DNA is TGTGCCAGCAGGCGGCAGGGACAGGGGGAGACCCAGTACTTC. Protein sequence: CASRRQGQGETQYF.

V and J are TRBV18 and TRBJ1-4; a weak D match, TRBD1 (5 bases). Germline lookup yields CDR1 KGHSH and CDR2 LQKENI. V dropped 4 bases and J dropped 8 bases, with 11 bases sitting between them. This CDR3 contains 13 residues. CDR3 in amino acids: CASSLLDSEKLFF. DNA of the CDR3: TGTGCCAGCTCACTTCTCGACAGCGAAAAACTGTTTTTT.

V and J are TRBV11-2 and TRBJ1-5; 7 bases agree with TRBD1. Germline-derived CDR1 and CDR2 are SGHAT and FQNNGV. The V segment lost 5 bases and the J segment 3 bases; nucleotides outside the gene matches: 10. This CDR3 has 16 residues. CDR3 coding DNA: TGTGCCAGCAGCGACACAGGGGCCCGAGTCAATCAGCCCCAGCATTTT. Its translation is CASSDTGARVNQPQHF.

The chain combines TRBV19 with TRBJ1-2, with D possibly matching TRBD1 (6 bases). CDR3 length equals 13 residues. Germline V lookup: CDR1 LNHDA, CDR2 SQIVND (reference sequence). The V end was cut by 10 bases, the J end by 1 base, with 13 bases between. Here the CDR3 reads CATLGTLNYGYTF. The CDR3 DNA is TGTGCCACCCTCGGGACACTTAACTATGGCTACACCTTC.

This sequence joins TRBV19 and TRBJ2-7; TRBD2 aligns across 8 bases. Germline CDR1 LNHDA, CDR2 SQIVND (reference sequence). Unmatched junction bases numbered 15, after V lost 6 bases and J lost 5 bases. The CDR3 consists of 16 residues. CDR3 loop: CASSTPGGGTLDEQYF. The CDR3 DNA reads as TGTGCCAGTAGCACCCCGGGGGGGGGAACCCTCGACGAGCAGTACTTC.

DNA for the CDR3: TGCGCCAGCAGCTCGGCGGGGAATCAGGAAAACATTCAGTACTTC. Encoded protein: CASSSAGNQENIQYF. The chain employs TRBV5-1 and TRBJ2-4; possibly TRBD2 for D (6 bases). The germline gives CDR1 SGHRS, CDR2 YFSETQ. The CDR3 runs 15 residues. V lost 3 bases, J lost 5 bases, and 15 bases lay in between.

In its sample, this clone was seen a few times. Here the CDR3 DNA reads TGTGCCATCAGTGACCAACGACAGGGATCGGGAAACACCATATATTTT. It yields the protein CAISDQRQGSGNTIYF. This chain links TRBV10-3 with TRBJ1-3, with 7 bases lining up with TRBD1. The CDR3 is 16 amino acids. Looked up from germline, CDR1 is ENHRY and CDR2 is SYGVKD. V shed 3 bases, J shed 4 bases, and the junction held 9 bases outside the gene matches.

This rearrangement joins TRBV28 to TRBJ1-1; 10 positions match TRBD1. Trimming cost V 1 base and J 1 base; bases outside gene matches: 6. This CDR3 has 17 residues. Germline assignment: CDR1 MDHEN and CDR2 SYDVKM. The CDR3 here is CASSLSGQGTQNTEAFF. CDR3 coding DNA: TGTGCCAGCAGTTTATCGGGACAGGGGACCCAGAACACTGAAGCTTTCTTT.

The chain joins TRBV12-2 to TRBJ2-2; the listed D gene, TRBD1, was not tested against the DNA. TRBV12-2 is a pseudogene locus. The CDR3 has 16 residues. Here the CDR3 DNA reads TGTGCAAGTCGCTTATCGACAGGGCGGGCCACCGGGGAGCTGTTTTTT. Amino acid sequence: CASRLSTGRATGELFF.

This clone has more than one count but fewer than ten. The chain has TRBV2 and TRBJ2-2; no definite D call. The V end was cut by 8 bases, the J end by 0 bases, with 10 bases between. The germline CDR1 and CDR2 sequences are SNHLY and FYNNEI. The CDR3 covers 14 residues. Here the CDR3 DNA reads TGTGCCAGCTCGGCACAGCCGAACACCGGGGAGCTGTTTTTT. Encoded protein: CASSAQPNTGELFF.

This clone was counted only a few times. The V and J genes are TRBV28 and TRBJ1-2; D ambiguous. Trimming pared 3 bases from V and 0 bases from J, leaving 11 bases between. Germline loops: CDR1 MDHEN, CDR2 SYDVKM. CDR3 size: 15 residues. The CDR3 sequence is CASSLVQATNYGYTF. The CDR3 coding sequence is TGTGCCAGCAGTTTGGTCCAGGCGACTAACTATGGCTACACCTTC.

The chain combines TRBV6-1 with TRBJ2-5; TRBD1 might be the D (6 bases). The CDR3 has 17 amino acids. Germline V gene data show CDR1 as MNHNS and CDR2 as SASEGT. V lost 3 bases and J lost 4, with 21 bases in between. CDR3 sequence: CASSEILSGVSGETQYF. The CDR3, as DNA: TGTGCCAGCAGTGAGATCTTGTCAGGGGTCTCTGGAGAGACCCAGTACTTC.

This chain connects TRBV10-3 to TRBJ2-1; 9 bases agree with TRBD2. The trim removed 2 bases at V and 2 bases at J, leaving 1 base unmatched. CDR3 length: 15 amino acids. Germline CDR1 and CDR2: ENHRY and SYGVKD. CDR3 in amino acids: CAISEGGGAYNEQFF. The CDR3 DNA reads TGTGCCATCAGTGAGGGCGGGGGGGCCTACAATGAGCAGTTCTTC.

V is TRBV5-1 and J is TRBJ2-5, with D possibly being TRBD1 (5 bases). The CDR3 contains 13 residues. V shed 2 bases and J shed 5 bases, with 10 bases lying between them. CDR1 is SGHRS, CDR2 YFSETQ, per germline. The CDR3 region has the DNA TGCGCCAGCAGCTTATCAGGGCAGGAGACCCAGTACTTC. This translates into CASSLSGQETQYF.

This clone was counted a few times. The rearrangement joins TRBV23-1 to TRBJ1-1, with D possibly being TRBD1 (5 bases). TRBV23-1 is known as an ORF, though its function is uncertain. The CDR3 extends over 13 amino acids. Trimming left V 8 bases short and J 5 bases short, with 15 bases between. The CDR3 loop reads CASLPGFRTEAFF. Here the CDR3 DNA reads TGCGCCAGCCTTCCAGGGTTTCGAACTGAAGCTTTCTTT.